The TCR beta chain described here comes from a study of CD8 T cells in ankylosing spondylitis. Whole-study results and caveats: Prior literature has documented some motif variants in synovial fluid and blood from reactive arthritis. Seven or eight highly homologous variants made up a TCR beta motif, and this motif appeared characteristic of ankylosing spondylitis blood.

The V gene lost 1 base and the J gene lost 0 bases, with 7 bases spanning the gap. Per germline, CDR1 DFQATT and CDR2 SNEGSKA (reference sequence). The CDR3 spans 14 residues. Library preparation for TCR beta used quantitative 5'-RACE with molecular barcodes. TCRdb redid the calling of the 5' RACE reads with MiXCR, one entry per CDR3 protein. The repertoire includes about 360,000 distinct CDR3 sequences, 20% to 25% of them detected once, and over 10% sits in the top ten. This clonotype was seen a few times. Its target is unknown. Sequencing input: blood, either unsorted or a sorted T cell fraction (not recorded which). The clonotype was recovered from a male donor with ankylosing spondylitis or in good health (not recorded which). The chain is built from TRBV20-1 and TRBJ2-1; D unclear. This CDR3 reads CSARGPASYNEQFF. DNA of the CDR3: TGCAGTGCTAGAGGACCGGCCTCCTACAATGAGCAGTTCTTC.